This T cell receptor (beta chain) was captured by sequencing in a study of T cell responses to AZD1222 COVID-19 vaccine (dated by TCRdb to the early 2020s). Regarding the study in general: A total of approximately 230 trial participants underwent TCR sequencing, of whom approximately 210 received two doses of AZD1222 and some 25 received two doses of the MenACWY control vaccine. Enrollment into the trials was organized by age into subgroups of 18-55, 56-69 and 70-plus years, and those subgroups contained approximately 150, 30 and 60 TCR-sequenced participants, respectively.

The CDR3 regions of human TCRbeta chains were analyzed by immunosequencing. The study's processing was this. TCRs in the repertoires were matched against a reference library of SARS-CoV-2-specific TCRs that had been generated with the MIRA antigen-specificity platform. Breadth was defined as the fraction of unique TCRs that were SARS-CoV-2-associated. Depth was defined as the fraction of total T cells that were SARS-CoV-2-associated. Each spike-specific TCR was assigned to its reactive spike region and to a CD4 or CD8 class using the MIRA data. Log10-transformed breadth and depth values were compared by one-way ANOVA with Sidak's multiple comparisons tests. This is the immuneACCESS table as TCRdb keeps it, with only in-frame sequences that have V and J called. A part of the clones is gone; compared with another copy, unresolved V genes explain less than half, and the rest is unexplained. That table is the source of V, J and clone size, and D and trimming were worked out from the DNA. The sample includes around 99,000 clones, with roughly 90% observed a single time. 8.5% to 10% of the sample goes to the ten largest clones.

A word on this clone: This clone's antigen is unknown. No clone much larger than this one lies a single base away; base qualities are absent.

Here is what the overall study found, with its caveats: Reportedly, close to half of the unique spike-specific TCRs recognized epitopes lying outside the regions that are mutated in the B.1.351 and B.1.1.7 variants. Most participants were white British and females outnumbered males, and the authors suggested that clonal diversity may have been underestimated. Conclusions about previously exposed vaccinees are limited because only a handful of AZD1222 recipients were SARS-CoV-2 seropositive at baseline. Spike-specific TCR breadth and depth rose significantly after two AZD1222 doses compared with day 0 and with MenACWY recipients. Because no day 14 peak-response samples were available, the repertoires could be characterized only after the peak T cell response. Vaccine-associated CD4 TCRs spanned the whole spike protein, with dominant responses in regions 160-218 and 743-854. The 56-69-year group was small, and its depth increase did not reach significance, likely because of low power.

The junction shows trimming of 7 bases on V and 6 bases on J, plus 16 bases between the germline ends. From cysteine to phenylalanine, the CDR3 is 14 amino acids long. Here the CDR3 DNA is all that survives: 42 bases in frame from base 1. Per the germline V gene, MDHEN is the CDR1 and SYDVKM is the CDR2. The time point label here, explained by the study, means: about 28 days (+/-7) after the second vaccine dose. AZD1222 recipients with second doses at about 4 weeks or about 12 weeks were pooled, because spike-specific TCR depth and breadth did not differ between schedules. Vaccinee samples were obtained from the UK trials COV001 and COV002, which included a single-blind randomized controlled phase 2/3 trial of AZD1222 (ChAdOx1 nCoV-19) in healthy adults. For TCRbeta chain sequencing, PBMC samples were collected from trial participants at day 0 and at day 28 after the second dose.

The sequence was obtained from an adult who received the AZD1222 COVID-19 vaccine. Here the sequenced sample was peripheral blood, taken 28 days after the second AZD1222 dose. The chain is made from TRBV28 and TRBJ2-1, with no D gene named confidently. The CDR3: CASTIGSSRNEQFF. The nucleotide sequence reads TGTGCCAGCACCATTGGAAGTAGCCGCAATGAGCAGTTCTTC.